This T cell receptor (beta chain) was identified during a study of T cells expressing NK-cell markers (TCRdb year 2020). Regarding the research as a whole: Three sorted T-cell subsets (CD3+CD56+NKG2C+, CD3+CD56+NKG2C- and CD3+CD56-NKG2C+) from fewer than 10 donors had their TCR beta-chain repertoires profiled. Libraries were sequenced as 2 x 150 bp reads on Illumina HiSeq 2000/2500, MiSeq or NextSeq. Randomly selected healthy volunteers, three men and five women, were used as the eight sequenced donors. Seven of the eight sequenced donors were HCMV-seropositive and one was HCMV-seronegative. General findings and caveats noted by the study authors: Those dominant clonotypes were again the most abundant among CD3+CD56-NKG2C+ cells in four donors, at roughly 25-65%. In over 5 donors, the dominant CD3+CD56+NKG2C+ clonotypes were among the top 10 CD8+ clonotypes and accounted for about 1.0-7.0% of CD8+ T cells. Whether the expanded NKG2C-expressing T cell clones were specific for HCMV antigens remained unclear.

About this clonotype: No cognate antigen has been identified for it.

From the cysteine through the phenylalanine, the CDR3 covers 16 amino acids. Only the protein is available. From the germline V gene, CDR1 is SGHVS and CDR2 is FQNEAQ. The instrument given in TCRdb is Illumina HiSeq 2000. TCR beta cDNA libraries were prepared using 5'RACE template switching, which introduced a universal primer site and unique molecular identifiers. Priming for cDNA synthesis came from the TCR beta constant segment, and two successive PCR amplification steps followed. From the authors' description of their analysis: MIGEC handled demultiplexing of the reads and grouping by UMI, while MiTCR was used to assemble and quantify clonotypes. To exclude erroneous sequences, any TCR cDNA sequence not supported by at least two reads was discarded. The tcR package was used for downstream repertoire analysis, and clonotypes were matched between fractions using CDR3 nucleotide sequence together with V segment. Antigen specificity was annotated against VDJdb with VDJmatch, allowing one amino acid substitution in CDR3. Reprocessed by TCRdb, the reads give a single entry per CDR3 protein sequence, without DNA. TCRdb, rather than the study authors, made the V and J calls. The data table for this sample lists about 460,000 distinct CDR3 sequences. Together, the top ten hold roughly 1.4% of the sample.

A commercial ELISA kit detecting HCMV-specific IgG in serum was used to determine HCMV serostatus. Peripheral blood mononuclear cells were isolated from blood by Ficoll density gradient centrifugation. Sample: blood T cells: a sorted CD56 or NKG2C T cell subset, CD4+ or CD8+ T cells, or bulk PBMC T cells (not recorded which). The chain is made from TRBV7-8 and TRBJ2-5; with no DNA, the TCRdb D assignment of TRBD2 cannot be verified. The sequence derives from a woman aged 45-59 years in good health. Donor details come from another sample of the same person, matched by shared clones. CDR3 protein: CASSLLVAGERETQYF.